What follows are 23 T cell receptor beta chains derived from one specimen sequenced in a study of blood T cell repertoires in COVID-19 (dated by TCRdb to about 2020). Library creation used the immunoSEQ multiplex PCR assay. In TCRdb, the immuneACCESS table is reduced to in-frame sequences with V and J assigned. These tables do not hold every clone; where another copy was compared, an unresolved V gene accounts for under half, and the others remain unexplained. Within this sample are some 270,000 clones, with 75% to 85% of them counted one time only. The top ten clones comprise approximately 8.2% of the sample. The sample comprised PBMCs or T cells enriched from blood (not recorded which). The receptors were gathered from a woman aged 45-60 years with acute COVID-19.

The J gene is TRBJ1-2, the V gene TRBV18; TRBD1 matches at 8 bases. Germline CDR1 is KGHSH and CDR2 is LQKENI. The CDR3 loop spans 13 amino acids. V was pared by 4 bases and J by 8 bases, with 6 bases of the junction left unmatched. The CDR3 region is CASSLDRGGGYTF. DNA for the CDR3: TGTGCCAGCTCACTCGACAGGGGAGGGGGCTACACCTTC.

The V and J genes are TRBV12-5 and TRBJ1-2, with D perhaps TRBD1 (5 bases). Per the germline V gene, CDR1 is LGHNT and CDR2 is FRNRAP. The CDR3 has 14 amino acids. The V end was cut by 1 base, the J end by 4 bases, with 10 bases between. The CDR3: CASGLGDSAYGYTF. The DNA of the CDR3 is TGTGCTAGTGGTTTGGGAGACAGTGCCTATGGCTACACCTTC.

The chain links TRBV27 to TRBJ1-1; D not resolved. The V and J ends lost 6 bases and 6 bases respectively, with 14 bases between them. The germline V gene has CDR1 MNHEY and CDR2 SMNVEV (reference sequence). This CDR3 is built from 13 residues. As DNA, the CDR3 is TGTGCCAGCAGCCCTAATACCGCCCCTGAAGCTTTCTTT. Protein: CASSPNTAPEAFF.

This chain joins TRBV9 and TRBJ1-6; weak D call: TRBD1 (5 bases). The germline gives CDR1 SGDLS, CDR2 YYNGEE. The CDR3 spans 15 residues. V shed 0 bases and J shed 10 bases, with 14 bases lying between them. The CDR3 DNA sequence: TGTGCCAGCAGCGTAGCCCAGGGAAGGGAATCACCCCTCCACTTT. Amino acids: CASSVAQGRESPLHF.

As for this clone: An end of the junction does not agree with germline; a read error may underlie this. This chain joins TRBV7-2 and TRBJ2-7; the match to TRBD1 covers 7 bases. CDR3 length: 14 amino acids. Germline V gene data show CDR1 as SGHTA and CDR2 as FQGNSA. In DNA form, the CDR3 reads TGTGCCAGCAGCTTATCGGGACAGCCCTACGAAGGGGACTTC. This gives the protein CASSLSGQPYEGDF.

The chain has TRBV10-3 and TRBJ1-2, with TRBD1 identical over 8 bases. The ends lost 2 bases at V and 3 bases at J; junction bases unmatched: 2. The CDR3 is 14 residues long. The germline CDR1 and CDR2 sequences are ENHRY and SYGVKD. As DNA, the CDR3 is TGTGCCATCAGTGAGGGACAGGGATACTATGGCTACACCTTC. The encoded protein is CAISEGQGYYGYTF.

CDR3 sequence reads: CASSLVGRDTGELFF. CDR3 DNA sequence: TGCGCCAGCAGCTTGGTCGGCCGGGACACCGGGGAGCTGTTTTTT. The chain is built from TRBV5-1 and TRBJ2-2; no clear D gene. Germline CDR1 SGHRS, CDR2 YFSETQ. The CDR3 totals 15 residues. Trimming removed 0 bases at V and 3 bases at J, with 9 bases between.

The chain links TRBV5-1 to TRBJ1-4; D perhaps matches TRBD1 (6 bases). The V end was cut by 3 bases, the J end by 7 bases, with 13 bases between. Germline CDR1 is SGHRS and CDR2 is YFSETQ. The CDR3 runs 14 residues. The CDR3 DNA sequence: TGCGCCAGCAGCTCTGAGGGACAACTTGAAAAACTGTTTTTT. It encodes CASSSEGQLEKLFF.

The chain uses TRBV5-1 and TRBJ2-7; TRBD2 matches 9 bases. This CDR3 has 14 amino acids. V was clipped by 3 bases and J by 2 bases; unmatched bases: 3. Germline V gives CDR1 SGHRS, CDR2 YFSETQ. The CDR3 region has the DNA TGCGCCAGCAGCTCGGGACTAGCCCCCTACGAGCAGTACTTC. Translation gives CASSSGLAPYEQYF.

The chain joins TRBV9 to TRBJ1-2; 10 bases line up with TRBD1. CDR3 length: 14 residues. The V gene end was trimmed by 3 bases and the J gene end by 8 bases; junction bases not matched to a gene: 7. CDR1 is SGDLS, CDR2 YYNGEE, per germline. The CDR3 DNA follows: TGTGCCAGCAGCGCCCAGACAGGGGGCAACGGCTACACCTTC. Protein sequence: CASSAQTGGNGYTF.

The CDR3: CASSRTGGKTQYF. The CDR3 nucleotides are TGTGCCAGCAGCCGGACAGGGGGGAAGACCCAGTACTTC. The chain carries TRBV27 and TRBJ2-5; 10 bases agree with TRBD1. The V segment lost 6 bases and the J segment 6 bases; nucleotides outside the gene matches: 4. The V gene's germline CDR1 is MNHEY and CDR2 SMNVEV (reference sequence). This CDR3 contains 13 residues.

This clone was picked up a small number of times. Different DNA sequences within this sample yield the same CDR3. V is TRBV30 and J is TRBJ1-2; 8 bases fit TRBD1. CDR3 length: 13 residues. The germline CDR1 and CDR2 sequences are GTSNPN and SVGIG (reference sequence). Germline trimming cut 0 bases from V and 7 bases from J; bases unmatched to any gene: 4. DNA of the CDR3: TGTGCCTGGAGTGTACAGGGGGAAGGTGGCTACACCTTC. Translated: CAWSVQGEGGYTF.

The rearrangement links TRBV3-1 (or the pseudogene TRBV3-2) to TRBJ2-3; 10 bases agree with TRBD2. This CDR3 comprises 16 residues. Germline V gene sequence: CDR1 LGHDT, CDR2 YNNKEL (reference sequence). V shed 1 base and J 3 bases; nucleotides not matched to a gene: 4. CDR3 loop: CASSQGAGGRTDTQYF. In DNA form, the CDR3 reads TGTGCCAGCAGCCAAGGAGCGGGGGGGCGTACAGATACGCAGTATTTT.

The sample holds one count of this clone. The chain is built from TRBV3-1 (or the pseudogene TRBV3-2) and TRBJ2-3; 8 bases map to TRBD2. The CDR3 consists of 14 residues. The V segment lost 3 bases and the J segment 6 bases; nucleotides outside the gene matches: 5. Germline loops: CDR1 LGHDT, CDR2 YNNKEL (reference sequence). The CDR3 sequence: CASSQLRGVDTQYF. The DNA of the CDR3 is TGTGCCAGCAGCCAGCTGCGGGGGGTTGATACGCAGTATTTT.

This clone has ten or more counts. The V and J genes are TRBV5-1 and TRBJ2-1; 12 bases are shared with TRBD1. The CDR3 runs 16 residues. Trimming removed 0 bases from V and 6 bases from J; junction bases left unmatched: 4. Per germline, CDR1 SGHRS and CDR2 YFSETQ. The CDR3 loop reads CASSLAGQGAFNEQFF. CDR3 DNA: TGCGCCAGCAGCTTGGCGGGACAGGGGGCGTTCAATGAGCAGTTCTTC.

The rearrangement joins TRBV28 to TRBJ1-1, with 8 nucleotides matching TRBD1. The CDR3 contains 14 residues. Germline V gene data show CDR1 as MDHEN and CDR2 as SYDVKM. The V and J ends lost 6 bases and 4 bases, in that order; junction bases with no gene match: 7. The DNA for the CDR3 is TGTGCCAGCAGCCCTACGGACAGGGTCACTGAAGCTTTCTTT. It specifies CASSPTDRVTEAFF.

This CDR3 is CASSTGAEGSPLHF. CDR3 coding DNA: TGTGCCAGTAGTACAGGGGCGGAAGGATCACCCCTCCACTTT. V is TRBV19 and J is TRBJ1-6, with D tentatively TRBD1 (6 bases). CDR1 LNHDA and CDR2 SQIVND come from the germline V gene (reference sequence). V was shortened by 4 bases and J by 10 bases, with 14 bases between the two germline ends. The CDR3 sequence is 14 residues long.

This sequence joins TRBV29-1 and TRBJ1-1; no reliable D call. V gave up 0 bases and J gave up 0 bases, with 5 bases separating them. CDR3 length: 13 amino acids. In germline, CDR1 is SQVTM, CDR2 ANQGSEA. The CDR3 DNA reads TGCAGCGTTGAAGACCCCATGAACACTGAAGCTTTCTTT. Protein: CSVEDPMNTEAFF.

CDR3 nucleotide sequence: TGTGCCAGCAGCGTAGAGGGACAGGGGACCACTGAAGCTTTCTTT. Its translation is CASSVEGQGTTEAFF. The chain joins TRBV9 to TRBJ1-1; 10 bases fit TRBD1. Losses at the gene ends were 0 bases for V and 4 bases for J; bases not matched to a gene: 3. The CDR3 is made up of 15 amino acids. CDR1 is SGDLS, CDR2 YYNGEE, per germline. The entire variable domain, with the rest obtained from reference TRBV9 and TRBJ1-1, is as follows: DSGVTQTPKHLITATGQRVTLRCSPRSGDLSVYWYQQSLDQGLQFLIQYYNGEERAKGNILERFSAQQFPDLHSELNLSSLELGDSALYFCASSVEGQGTTEAFFGQGTRLTVV.

The chain is built from TRBV3-1 (or the pseudogene TRBV3-2) and TRBJ1-5, with unresolved D. V gave up 0 bases and J gave up 3 bases, with 6 bases separating them. CDR3 length equals 14 residues. Germline V CDR1 and CDR2: LGHDT, YNNKEL (reference sequence). The CDR3 coding sequence is TGTGCCAGCAGCCAAGATCAATTCAATCAGCCCCAGCATTTT. Amino acids: CASSQDQFNQPQHF.

The V and J genes are TRBV12-3 or TRBV12-4 and TRBJ1-1; a weak D match, TRBD1 (5 bases). Between the trimmed V and J ends, which lost 6 bases and 7 bases, there was a span of 9 bases. The CDR3 is 11 residues long. The CDR3 coding sequence is TGTGCCAGCAGCCCCGGGGGTGAAGCTTTCTTT. Protein: CASSPGGEAFF.

V and J are TRBV5-1 and TRBJ2-7, with D tentatively TRBD1 (5 bases). Trimming stripped 0 bases from V and 6 bases from J, with 13 bases between. The CDR3 length is 14 residues. Germline CDR1 reads SGHRS; CDR2 reads YFSETQ. The CDR3 DNA follows: TGCGCCAGCAGCTTGGTGGATACAGGTAGCGAGCAGTACTTC. It codes for CASSLVDTGSEQYF.

The CDR3 nucleotides are TGTGCCAGCAGCCCCGGGACAGTTTACCAAGAGACCCAGTACTTC. Protein sequence: CASSPGTVYQETQYF. The J gene is TRBJ2-5, the V gene TRBV5-8; 7 bases agree with TRBD1. V was pared by 4 bases and J by 0 bases, with 6 bases of the junction left unmatched. The germline V gene has CDR1 SGHTS and CDR2 YDEGEE. The CDR3 contains 15 residues.